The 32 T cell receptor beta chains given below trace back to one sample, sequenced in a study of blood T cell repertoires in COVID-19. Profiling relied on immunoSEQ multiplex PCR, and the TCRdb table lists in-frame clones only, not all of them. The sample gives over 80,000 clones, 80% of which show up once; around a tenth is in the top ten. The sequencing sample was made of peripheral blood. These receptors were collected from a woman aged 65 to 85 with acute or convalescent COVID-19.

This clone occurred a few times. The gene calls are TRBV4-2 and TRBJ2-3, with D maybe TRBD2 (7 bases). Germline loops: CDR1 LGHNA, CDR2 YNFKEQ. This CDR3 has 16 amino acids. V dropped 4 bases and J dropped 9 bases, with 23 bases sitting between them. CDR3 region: CASSPEGGGPGVTQYF. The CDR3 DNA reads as TGTGCCAGCAGCCCCGAGGGGGGGGGCCCCGGAGTGACGCAGTATTTT.

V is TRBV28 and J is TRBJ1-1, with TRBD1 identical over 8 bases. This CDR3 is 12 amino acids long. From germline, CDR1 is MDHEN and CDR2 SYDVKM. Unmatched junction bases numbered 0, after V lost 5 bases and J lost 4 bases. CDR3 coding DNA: TGTGCCAGCAGTGACAGGGGCACTGAAGCTTTCTTT. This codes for CASSDRGTEAFF.

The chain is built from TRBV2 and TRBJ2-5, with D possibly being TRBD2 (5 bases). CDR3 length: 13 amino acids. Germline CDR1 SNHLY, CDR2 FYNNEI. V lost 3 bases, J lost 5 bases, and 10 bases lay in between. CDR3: CASSDRRGETQYF. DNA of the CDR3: TGTGCCAGCAGTGATCGGCGCGGGGAGACCCAGTACTTC.

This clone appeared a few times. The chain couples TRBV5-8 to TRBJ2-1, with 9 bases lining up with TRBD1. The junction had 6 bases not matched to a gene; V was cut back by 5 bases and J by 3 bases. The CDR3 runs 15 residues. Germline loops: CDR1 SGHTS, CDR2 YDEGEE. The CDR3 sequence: CASRWAGQGYNEQFF. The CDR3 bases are TGTGCCAGCAGGTGGGCGGGACAGGGCTACAATGAGCAGTTCTTC.

CDR3 residues: CASSISPRGTEAFF. The CDR3 region has the DNA TGTGCCAGCAGTATAAGTCCCCGGGGTACTGAAGCTTTCTTT. The rearrangement uses TRBV7-9 and TRBJ1-1; no firm D call. This CDR3 has 14 residues. In germline, CDR1 is SEHNR, CDR2 FQNEAQ (reference sequence). With 6 bases removed from V and 5 bases from J, the gap between germline ends came to 16 bases.

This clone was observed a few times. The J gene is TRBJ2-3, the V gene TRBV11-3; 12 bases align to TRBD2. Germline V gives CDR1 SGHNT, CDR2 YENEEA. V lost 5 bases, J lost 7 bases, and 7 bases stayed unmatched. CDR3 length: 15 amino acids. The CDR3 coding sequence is TGTGCCAGCAGCCCTAGCGGGGGGGGGTTTAATACGCAGTATTTT. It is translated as CASSPSGGGFNTQYF.

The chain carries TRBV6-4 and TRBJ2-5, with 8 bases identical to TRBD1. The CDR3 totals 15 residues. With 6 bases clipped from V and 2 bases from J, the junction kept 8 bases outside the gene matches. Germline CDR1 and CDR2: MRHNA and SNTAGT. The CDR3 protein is CASRDRGRWQETQYF. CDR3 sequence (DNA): TGTGCCAGCAGAGACAGGGGCCGGTGGCAAGAGACCCAGTACTTC.

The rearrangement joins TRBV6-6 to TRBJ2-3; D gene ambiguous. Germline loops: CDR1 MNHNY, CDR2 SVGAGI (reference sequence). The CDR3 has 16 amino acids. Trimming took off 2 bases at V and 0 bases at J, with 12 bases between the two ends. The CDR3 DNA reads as TGTGCCAGCAGTTACATTCCAGGCGTTAGCACAGATACGCAGTATTTT. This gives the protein CASSYIPGVSTDTQYF.

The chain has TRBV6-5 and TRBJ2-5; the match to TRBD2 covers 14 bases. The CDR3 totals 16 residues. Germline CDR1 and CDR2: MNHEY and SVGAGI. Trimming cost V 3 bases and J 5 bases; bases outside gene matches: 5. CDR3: CASSYRRLAGGETQYF. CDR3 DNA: TGTGCCAGCAGTTATAGAAGACTAGCGGGAGGGGAGACCCAGTACTTC.

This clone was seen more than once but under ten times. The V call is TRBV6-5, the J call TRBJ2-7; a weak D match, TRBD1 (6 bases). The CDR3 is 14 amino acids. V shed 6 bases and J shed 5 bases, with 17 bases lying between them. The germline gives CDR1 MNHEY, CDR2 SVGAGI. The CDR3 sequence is CASSRTVLSDEQYF. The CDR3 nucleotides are TGTGCCAGCAGCCGGACAGTTCTCTCGGACGAGCAGTACTTC.

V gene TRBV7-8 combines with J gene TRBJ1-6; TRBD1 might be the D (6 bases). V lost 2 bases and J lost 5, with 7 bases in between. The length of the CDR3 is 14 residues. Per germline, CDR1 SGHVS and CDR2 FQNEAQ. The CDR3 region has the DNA TGTGCCAGCAGCTTAAGGGGGAATAATTCACCCCTCCACTTT. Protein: CASSLRGNNSPLHF.

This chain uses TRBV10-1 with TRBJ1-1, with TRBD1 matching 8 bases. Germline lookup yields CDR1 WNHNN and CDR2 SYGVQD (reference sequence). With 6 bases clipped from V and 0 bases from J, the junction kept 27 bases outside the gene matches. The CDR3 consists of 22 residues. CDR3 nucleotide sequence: TGCGCCAGCAGCGTCAACCCCAACCCTACAGGGGGGTTTGGTAGGATGAACACTGAAGCTTTCTTT. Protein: CASSVNPNPTGGFGRMNTEAFF.

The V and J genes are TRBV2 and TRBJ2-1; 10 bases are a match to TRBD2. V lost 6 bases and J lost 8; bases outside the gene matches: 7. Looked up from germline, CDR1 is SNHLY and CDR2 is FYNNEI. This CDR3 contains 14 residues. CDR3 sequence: CASSLGLAGDEQFF. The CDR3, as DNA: TGTGCCAGCAGCCTAGGGCTAGCGGGAGATGAGCAGTTCTTC. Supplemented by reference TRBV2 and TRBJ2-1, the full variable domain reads EPEVTQTPSHQVTQMGQEVILRCVPISNHLYFYWYRQILGQKVEFLVSFYNNEISEKSEIFDDQFSVERPDGSNFTLKIRSTKLEDSAMYFCASSLGLAGDEQFFGPGTRLTVL.

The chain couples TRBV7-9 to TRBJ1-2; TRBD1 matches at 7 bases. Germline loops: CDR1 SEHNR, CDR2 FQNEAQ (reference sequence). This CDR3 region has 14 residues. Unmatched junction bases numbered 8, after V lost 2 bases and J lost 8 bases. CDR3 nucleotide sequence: TGTGCCAGCAGCTTATTGGTGACAGGGAGAGGCTACACCTTC. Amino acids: CASSLLVTGRGYTF.

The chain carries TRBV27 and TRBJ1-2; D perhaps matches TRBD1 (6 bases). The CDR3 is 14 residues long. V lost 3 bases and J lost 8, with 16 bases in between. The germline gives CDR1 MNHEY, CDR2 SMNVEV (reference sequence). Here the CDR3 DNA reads TGTGCCAGCAGTTTTTCGGGGGGCTCGGGCGGCTACACCTTC. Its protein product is CASSFSGGSGGYTF.

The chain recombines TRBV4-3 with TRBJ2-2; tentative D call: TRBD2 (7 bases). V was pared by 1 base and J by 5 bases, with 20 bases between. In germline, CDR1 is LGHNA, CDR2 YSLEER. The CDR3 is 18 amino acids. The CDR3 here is CASSQVLGGGAWTGELFF. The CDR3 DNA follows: TGCGCCAGCAGCCAAGTCCTTGGTGGGGGGGCTTGGACCGGGGAGCTGTTTTTT.

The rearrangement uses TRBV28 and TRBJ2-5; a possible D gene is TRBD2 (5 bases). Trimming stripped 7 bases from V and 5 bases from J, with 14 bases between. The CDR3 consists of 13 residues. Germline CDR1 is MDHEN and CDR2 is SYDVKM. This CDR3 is CASIHPRGETQYF. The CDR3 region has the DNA TGTGCCAGCATCCACCCTCGGGGTGAGACCCAGTACTTC. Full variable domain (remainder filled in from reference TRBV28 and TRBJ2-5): DVKVTQSSRYLVKRTGEKVFLECVQDMDHENMFWYRQDPGLGLRLIYFSYDVKMKEKGDIPEGYSVSREKKERFSLILESASTNQTSMYLCASIHPRGETQYFGPGTRLLVL.

CDR3 loop: CSVLTSGGYEQYF. The CDR3 region has the DNA TGCAGCGTATTGACTAGCGGAGGATACGAGCAGTACTTC. V is TRBV29-1 and J is TRBJ2-7, with TRBD2 matching over 9 bases. Looked up from germline, CDR1 is SQVTM and CDR2 is ANQGSEA. CDR3 length equals 13 residues. The J segment lost 4 bases and the V segment lost 6 bases, leaving 7 bases of the junction unmatched.

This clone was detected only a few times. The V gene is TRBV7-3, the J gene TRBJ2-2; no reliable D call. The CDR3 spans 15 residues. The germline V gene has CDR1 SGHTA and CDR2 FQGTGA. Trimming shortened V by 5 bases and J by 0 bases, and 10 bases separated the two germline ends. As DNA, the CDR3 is TGTGCCAGCAGCCCCTTTGTAACGAACACCGGGGAGCTGTTTTTT. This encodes CASSPFVTNTGELFF.

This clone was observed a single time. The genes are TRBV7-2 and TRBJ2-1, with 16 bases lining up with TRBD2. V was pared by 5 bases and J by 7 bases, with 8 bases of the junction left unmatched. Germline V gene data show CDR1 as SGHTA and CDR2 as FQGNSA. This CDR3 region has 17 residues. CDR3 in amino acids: CASSASGLAGGLNEQFF. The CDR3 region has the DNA TGTGCCAGCAGCGCTTCGGGACTAGCGGGGGGGCTTAATGAGCAGTTCTTC.

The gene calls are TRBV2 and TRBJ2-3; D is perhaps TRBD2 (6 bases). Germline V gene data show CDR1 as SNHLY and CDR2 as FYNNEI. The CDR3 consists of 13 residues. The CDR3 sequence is CVKEGVGTDTQYF. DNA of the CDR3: TGTGTAAAGGAGGGAGTTGGTACAGATACGCAGTATTTT.

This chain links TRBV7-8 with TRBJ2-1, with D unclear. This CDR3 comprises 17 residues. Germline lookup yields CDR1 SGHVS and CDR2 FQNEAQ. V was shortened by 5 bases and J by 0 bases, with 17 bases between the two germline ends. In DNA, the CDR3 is TGTGCCAGCAGCCTTACATACCCCTGGAGCTCCTACAATGAGCAGTTCTTC. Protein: CASSLTYPWSSYNEQFF. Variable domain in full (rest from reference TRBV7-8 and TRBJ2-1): GAGVSQSPRYKVAKRGQDVALRCDPISGHVSLFWYQQALGQGPEFLTYFQNEAQLDKSGLPSDRFFAERPEGSVSTLKIQRTQQEDSAVYLCASSLTYPWSSYNEQFFGPGTRLTVL.

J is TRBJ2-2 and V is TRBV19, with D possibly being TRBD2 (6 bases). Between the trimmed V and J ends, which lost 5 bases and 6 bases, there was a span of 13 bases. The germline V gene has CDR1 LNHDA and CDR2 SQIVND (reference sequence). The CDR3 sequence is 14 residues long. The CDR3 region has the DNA TGTGCCAGTAGTCCGGGCGGGGATGCCGGGGAGCTGTTTTTT. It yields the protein CASSPGGDAGELFF.

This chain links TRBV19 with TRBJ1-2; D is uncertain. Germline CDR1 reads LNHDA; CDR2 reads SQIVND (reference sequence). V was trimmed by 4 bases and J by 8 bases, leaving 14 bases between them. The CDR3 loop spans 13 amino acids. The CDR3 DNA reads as TGTGCCAGTAGTAGTGGACGGGAGTTCGGCTACACCTTC. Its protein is CASSSGREFGYTF.

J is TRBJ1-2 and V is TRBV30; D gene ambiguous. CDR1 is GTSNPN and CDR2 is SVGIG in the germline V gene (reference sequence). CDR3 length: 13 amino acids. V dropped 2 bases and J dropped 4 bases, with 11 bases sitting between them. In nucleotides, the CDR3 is TGTGCCTGGAGTCCTGACTCTTCCTATGGCTACACCTTC. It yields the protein CAWSPDSSYGYTF. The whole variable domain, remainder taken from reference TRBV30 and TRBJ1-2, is SQTIHQWPATLVQPVGSPLSLECTVEGTSNPNLYWYRQAAGRGLQLLFYSVGIGQISSEVPQNLSASRPQDRQFILSSKKLLLSDSGFYLCAWSPDSSYGYTFGSGTRLTVV.

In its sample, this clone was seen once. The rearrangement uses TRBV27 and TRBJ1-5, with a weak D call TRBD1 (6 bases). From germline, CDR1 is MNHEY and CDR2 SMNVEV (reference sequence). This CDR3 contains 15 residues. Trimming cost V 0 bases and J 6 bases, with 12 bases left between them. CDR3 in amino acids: CASSLSGGTGQPQHF. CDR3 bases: TGTGCCAGCAGTTTATCAGGGGGTACGGGTCAGCCCCAGCATTTT.

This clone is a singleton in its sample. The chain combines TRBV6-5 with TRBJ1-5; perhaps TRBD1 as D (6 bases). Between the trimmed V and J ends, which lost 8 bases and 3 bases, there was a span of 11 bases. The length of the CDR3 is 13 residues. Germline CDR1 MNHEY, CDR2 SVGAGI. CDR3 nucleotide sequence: TGTGCCAGCGGTTGGGGGCCCAATCAGCCCCAGCATTTT. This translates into CASGWGPNQPQHF.

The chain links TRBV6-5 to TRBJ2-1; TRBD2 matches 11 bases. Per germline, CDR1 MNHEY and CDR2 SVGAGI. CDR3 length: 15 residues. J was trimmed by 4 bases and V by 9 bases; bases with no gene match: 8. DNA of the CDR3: TGTGCCAGTAAAGGGACTAGCGGACTATACAATGAGCAGTTCTTC. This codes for CASKGTSGLYNEQFF.

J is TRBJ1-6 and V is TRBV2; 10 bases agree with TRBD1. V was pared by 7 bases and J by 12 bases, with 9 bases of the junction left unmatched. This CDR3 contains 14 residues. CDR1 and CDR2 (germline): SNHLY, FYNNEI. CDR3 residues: CASNRAGQGGPLHF. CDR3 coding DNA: TGTGCCAGCAACAGAGCAGGACAGGGGGGACCCCTCCACTTT.

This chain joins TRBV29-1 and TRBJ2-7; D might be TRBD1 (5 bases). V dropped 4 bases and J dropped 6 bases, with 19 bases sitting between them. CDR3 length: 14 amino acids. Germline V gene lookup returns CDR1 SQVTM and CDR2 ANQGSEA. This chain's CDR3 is CSVGTSWGSREQYF. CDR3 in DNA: TGCAGCGTTGGGACATCTTGGGGTAGTCGCGAGCAGTACTTC.

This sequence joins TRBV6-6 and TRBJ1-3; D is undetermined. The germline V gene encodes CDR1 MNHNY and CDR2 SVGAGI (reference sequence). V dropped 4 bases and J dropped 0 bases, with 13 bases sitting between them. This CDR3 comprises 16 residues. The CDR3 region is CASSSPKQFSGNTIYF. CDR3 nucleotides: TGTGCCAGCAGTTCACCTAAACAGTTCTCTGGAAACACCATATATTTT.

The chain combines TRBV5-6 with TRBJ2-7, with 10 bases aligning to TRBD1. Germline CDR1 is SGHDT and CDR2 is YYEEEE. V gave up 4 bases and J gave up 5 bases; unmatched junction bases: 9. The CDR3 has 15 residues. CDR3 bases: TGTGCCAGCAGCCCTAGGACAGGGGGAATCCACGAGCAGTACTTC. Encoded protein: CASSPRTGGIHEQYF.